This TCR beta chain was captured by sequencing in a study of CD8+CD57+ T cells in acquired aplastic anemia. On the study more broadly: Sorted CD4+ and CD8+ cells yielded DNA averaging around 3 ug. General study findings and limits: Shared by patients and controls, approximately 29 CD8+ CDR3s were abundant in patients.

Sequencing involved patients with CD8+CD57+ cell expansion previously shown by flow cytometry. Patients uniformly had severe acquired aplastic anemia. There was no therapy given to any patient before the blood sampling took place. Genomic DNA constituted the template upon which TCR beta VDJ and CDR3 profiling was performed. One entry per CDR3 protein results from TCRdb running MiXCR on the reads. The sample includes roughly 200,000 distinct CDR3 sequences, 65% of them seen just once. The CDR3 loop spans 14 amino acids. Deletions cut 0 bases from V and 10 bases from J, with 17 bases between. Germline V gives CDR1 SGHRS, CDR2 YFSETQ. This clonotype showed up just a few times. Its specificity is unknown.

The chain has TRBV5-1 and TRBJ2-7; D uncertain. The sequenced sample consisted of sorted CD4+, CD8+, or CD8+CD57+ T cells (not recorded which) from PBMCs. The source is a human donor with aplastic anemia. For the CDR3, the DNA is TGCGCCAGCAGCTTGGAGGATAAGTCCGGGCCTCAGTACTTC. Translation: CASSLEDKSGPQYF.